The next 28 T cell receptor beta chains were all read from a single sample in a study of cytomegalovirus exposure and HLA in healthy donors. PCR employed 60 Vbeta and 13 Jbeta primers. Clones were read by immunoSEQ multiplex PCR, and TCRdb kept only the in-frame ones, dropping some. The sample holds some 170,000 clones, about 80% seen once. The specimen was PBMCs. The origin of the receptors is a man in his forties in good health and CMV-seropositive.

This chain joins TRBV6-5 and TRBJ2-7, with TRBD1 matching 8 bases. Trimming at V came to 6 bases and at J to 6 bases, leaving 10 bases not matched to a gene. CDR1 is MNHEY, CDR2 SVGAGI, per germline. This CDR3 spans 14 amino acids. The CDR3 DNA sequence: TGTGCCAGCAGGTCGCCTTTGGACAGGGCCGAGCAGTACTTC. This encodes CASRSPLDRAEQYF.

The rearrangement uses TRBV6-6 and TRBJ2-7, with 9 bases aligning to TRBD2. The CDR3 has 14 amino acids. Germline loops: CDR1 MNHNY, CDR2 SVGAGI (reference sequence). V was pared by 6 bases and J by 3 bases, with 6 bases of the junction left unmatched. The CDR3 region has the DNA TGTGCCAGCAGGCATAGCGGGAGAAGCTACGAGCAGTACTTC. Protein product: CASRHSGRSYEQYF.

V usage is TRBV6-1 and J usage is TRBJ1-5, with D perhaps TRBD1 (5 bases). Germline lookup yields CDR1 MNHNS and CDR2 SASEGT. V lost 3 bases, J lost 2 bases, and 14 bases lay in between. This CDR3 is built from 16 residues. In nucleotides, the CDR3 is TGTGCCAGCAGTGAGGGATGGGGAGGGGGCAATCAGCCCCAGCATTTT. This encodes CASSEGWGGGNQPQHF.

The chain combines TRBV6-1 with TRBJ2-1, with a tentative D call TRBD2 (5 bases). The CDR3 spans 15 residues. Germline CDR1 is MNHNS and CDR2 is SASEGT. V was cut by 7 bases and J by 4 bases, with 17 bases left in between. The CDR3 region has the DNA TGTGCCAGCAACTTGGAGGCTAGGCAGTACAATGAGCAGTTCTTC. Protein: CASNLEARQYNEQFF.

The gene calls are TRBV5-5 and TRBJ2-3; TRBD2 matches at 13 bases. CDR1 and CDR2 (germline): SGHKS, YYEKEE (reference sequence). With V trimmed by 2 bases and J by 4 bases, 4 bases remained unmatched. CDR3 size: 16 residues. CDR3 nucleotides: TGTGCCAGCAGCTTACTAGCGGGAGGGCCCGCAGATACGCAGTATTTT. It is translated as CASSLLAGGPADTQYF.

CDR3 nucleotide sequence: TGTGCCAGCAGCTTAGGGACAGGCCAAGAGACCCAGTACTTC. Translating it yields CASSLGTGQETQYF. The rearrangement uses TRBV7-6 and TRBJ2-5, with 7 positions matching TRBD1. V lost 1 base and J lost 1; bases outside the gene matches: 0. The length of the CDR3 is 14 residues. The V gene's germline CDR1 is SGHVS and CDR2 FNYEAQ.

The genes are TRBV5-5 and TRBJ2-5; D perhaps matches TRBD2 (6 bases). The V end lost 4 bases, the J end lost 0 bases, and 13 bases lay between the germline ends. The CDR3 is made up of 15 amino acids. Germline lookup yields CDR1 SGHKS and CDR2 YYEKEE (reference sequence). CDR3 coding DNA: TGTGCCAGCAGCCGGTCCGGGGACTACCAAGAGACCCAGTACTTC. Translation: CASSRSGDYQETQYF.

This clone was seen only a few times. The chain has TRBV6-1 and TRBJ1-3; D call uncertain. The CDR3 is made up of 13 amino acids. Trimming stripped 8 bases from V and 0 bases from J, with 8 bases between. The germline V gene has CDR1 MNHNS and CDR2 SASEGT. The DNA for the CDR3 is TGTGCCAGCGGAGCCAACTCTGGAAACACCATATATTTT. This encodes CASGANSGNTIYF.

As concerns this clone: The same CDR3 can be traced to other DNA sequences in this sample. V and J are TRBV5-1 and TRBJ1-5; 7 positions match TRBD1. From germline, CDR1 is SGHRS and CDR2 YFSETQ. The length of the CDR3 is 14 residues. The junction had 2 bases not matched to a gene; V was cut back by 0 bases and J by 5 bases. CDR3 bases: TGCGCCAGCAGCTTGGTAGGGGGCGATCAGCCCCAGCATTTT. It codes for CASSLVGGDQPQHF.

The gene calls are TRBV19 and TRBJ1-1; D may be TRBD1 (5 bases). The germline V and J ends were trimmed by 7 bases and 1 base, with 13 bases remaining between them. In germline, CDR1 is LNHDA, CDR2 SQIVND (reference sequence). The CDR3 runs to 14 residues. Here the CDR3 DNA reads TGTGCCAGTAAGAAGGAGGGGTCGAACACTGAAGCTTTCTTT. The encoded protein is CASKKEGSNTEAFF. Full variable domain (missing parts from reference TRBV19 and TRBJ1-1): DGGITQSPKYLFRKEGQNVTLSCEQNLNHDAMYWYRQDPGQGLRLIYYSQIVNDFQKGDIAEGYSVSREKKESFPLTVTSAQKNPTAFYLCASKKEGSNTEAFFGQGTRLTVV.

To note about this clone: At one of its ends the junction is not consistent with the germline gene, which may arise from a read error. J is TRBJ2-4 and V is TRBV19; 7 bases are a match to TRBD1. The CDR3 consists of 15 residues. In germline, CDR1 is LNHDA, CDR2 SQIVND (reference sequence). CDR3 loop: CASRLRGQAKNSQYF. DNA of the CDR3: TGTGCCAGTAGGCTAAGGGGGCAAGCCAAAAACAGTCAGTACTTC.

The rearrangement uses TRBV7-2 and TRBJ2-5, with TRBD1 matching 7 bases. With V trimmed by 5 bases and J by 13 bases, 10 bases remained unmatched. The CDR3 consists of 12 residues. CDR1 SGHTA and CDR2 FQGNSA come from the germline V gene. CDR3 loop: CASSTGTDRWYF. In DNA form, the CDR3 reads TGTGCCAGCAGCACCGGGACAGACAGGTGGTACTTC.

V gene TRBV25-1 combines with J gene TRBJ2-5, with TRBD2 identical over 16 bases. With the DNA end fitting TRBJ2-7 better, the J assignment may be wrong. The germline V gene has CDR1 MGHDK and CDR2 SYGVNS. The CDR3 sequence is 17 residues long. The CDR3 reads CASSGGTSGRAAYEQYF. The DNA of the CDR3 is TGTGCCAGCAGTGGCGGGACTAGCGGGAGGGCCGCCTACGAGCAGTACTTC.

The chain employs TRBV6-1 and TRBJ1-5; D is ambiguous. Germline CDR1 and CDR2: MNHNS and SASEGT. This CDR3 is 13 amino acids long. The ends were cut back, 5 bases at V and 2 bases at J, with 7 bases in the middle. The chain's CDR3 is CASSPHRNQPQHF. As DNA, the CDR3 is TGTGCCAGCAGTCCACACCGCAATCAGCCCCAGCATTTT.

This clone was observed a single time. The rearrangement links TRBV30 to TRBJ2-1; 8 positions agree with TRBD2. There are 13 residues in the CDR3. The ends lost 2 bases at V and 3 bases at J; junction bases unmatched: 0. CDR1 and CDR2 (germline): GTSNPN, SVGIG (reference sequence). CDR3 nucleotides: TGTGCCTGGAGTACTAGCGGCTACAATGAGCAGTTCTTC. Its translation is CAWSTSGYNEQFF. Complete variable domain (other parts from reference TRBV30 and TRBJ2-1): SQTIHQWPATLVQPVGSPLSLECTVEGTSNPNLYWYRQAAGRGLQLLFYSVGIGQISSEVPQNLSASRPQDRQFILSSKKLLLSDSGFYLCAWSTSGYNEQFFGPGTRLTVL.

The genes are TRBV29-1 and TRBJ2-1; 12 nucleotides match TRBD2. Looked up from germline, CDR1 is SQVTM and CDR2 is ANQGSEA. The CDR3 has 12 residues. The CDR3 sequence is CTTSGSVNEQFF. The CDR3 DNA is TGCACGACTAGCGGGAGTGTGAATGAGCAGTTCTTC.

The V and J genes are TRBV27 and TRBJ2-7, with 10 positions matching TRBD1. V was pared by 1 base and J by 1 base, with 4 bases of the junction left unmatched. The CDR3 has 16 amino acids. Germline loops: CDR1 MNHEY, CDR2 SMNVEV (reference sequence). For the CDR3, the DNA is TGTGCCAGCAGTTTATTGGGACAGGGGATTTCCTACGAGCAGTACTTC. Its translation: CASSLLGQGISYEQYF.

This clone was counted a single time. The chain employs TRBV5-1 and TRBJ2-3, with 7 bases fitting TRBD2. V lost 0 bases to trimming and J lost 4 bases; unmatched junction nucleotides: 8. CDR3 length: 16 residues. Germline V gene data show CDR1 as SGHRS and CDR2 as YFSETQ. The CDR3, as DNA: TGCGCCAGCAGCTTGGCCACAGCGGGAAGGTCAGATACGCAGTATTTT. Translation: CASSLATAGRSDTQYF.

The chain links TRBV6-5 to TRBJ1-2, with 12 bases identical to TRBD1. Germline V CDR1 and CDR2: MNHEY, SVGAGI. The CDR3 runs 14 residues. Trimming at V came to 7 bases and at J to 4 bases, leaving 4 bases not matched to a gene. DNA of the CDR3: TGTGCCAGCACGAGGGGACAGGGGGCCTATGGCTACACCTTC. Amino acid sequence: CASTRGQGAYGYTF.

This clone occurred a few times. The CDR3, as DNA: TGCGCCAGCAGCTTGGCCGGGACTAACACAGATACGCAGTATTTT. It yields the protein CASSLAGTNTDTQYF. The genes are TRBV5-1 and TRBJ2-3; 7 positions agree with TRBD2. Germline assignment: CDR1 SGHRS and CDR2 YFSETQ. V was pared by 0 bases and J by 2 bases, with 3 bases of the junction left unmatched. The length of the CDR3 is 15 residues.

The gene calls are TRBV18 and TRBJ1-2, with D possibly being TRBD1 (5 bases). The germline V and J ends were trimmed by 2 bases and 8 bases, with 15 bases remaining between them. Germline V gene data show CDR1 as KGHSH and CDR2 as LQKENI. The CDR3 loop spans 14 amino acids. The CDR3 spells CASSPDPQGRGYTF. The CDR3 DNA follows: TGTGCCAGCTCACCAGATCCGCAGGGTCGAGGCTACACCTTC.

This clone occurred a few times. V usage is TRBV5-1 and J usage is TRBJ2-2, with a tentative D call TRBD1 (5 bases). Trimming took 3 bases from V and 0 from J, leaving 9 bases between them. Germline V gene sequence: CDR1 SGHRS, CDR2 YFSETQ. This CDR3 contains 15 residues. CDR3 DNA: TGCGCCAGCAGCTCGGACATCACGAACACCGGGGAGCTGTTTTTT. This gives the protein CASSSDITNTGELFF. The whole variable domain, filled in from reference TRBV5-1 and TRBJ2-2, reads KAGVTQTPRYLIKTRGQQVTLSCSPISGHRSVSWYQQTPGQGLQFLFEYFSETQRNKGNFPGRFSGRQFSNSRSEMNVSTLELGDSALYLCASSSDITNTGELFFGEGSRLTVL.

The chain is built from TRBV29-1 and TRBJ1-5; a weak D match, TRBD1 (6 bases). The CDR3 spans 13 residues. The ends were cut back, 4 bases at V and 6 bases at J, with 13 bases in the middle. The V gene's germline CDR1 is SQVTM and CDR2 ANQGSEA. The CDR3 spells CSVGWGQSQPQHF. CDR3 bases: TGCAGCGTTGGGTGGGGGCAAAGTCAGCCCCAGCATTTT. Full variable domain (remainder filled in from reference TRBV29-1 and TRBJ1-5): SAVISQKPSRDICQRGTSLTIQCQVDSQVTMMFWYRQQPGQSLTLIATANQGSEATYESGFVIDKFPISRPNLTFSTLTVSNMSPEDSSIYLCSVGWGQSQPQHFGDGTRLSIL.

The chain recombines TRBV28 with TRBJ2-7, with TRBD2 matching 8 bases. Trimming took 5 bases from V and 1 from J; bases not matched to a gene: 7. The germline V gene encodes CDR1 MDHEN and CDR2 SYDVKM. CDR3 length: 15 amino acids. The CDR3 reads CASSQPGGASYEQYF. The CDR3 DNA reads as TGTGCCAGCAGTCAGCCCGGGGGGGCGTCCTACGAGCAGTACTTC.

The chain couples TRBV19 to TRBJ1-2; 7 nucleotides agree with TRBD1. CDR3 length: 12 amino acids. Losses at the gene ends were 4 bases for V and 8 bases for J; bases not matched to a gene: 4. Germline assignment: CDR1 LNHDA and CDR2 SQIVND (reference sequence). The CDR3 loop reads CASSTGTAGYTF. CDR3 coding DNA: TGTGCCAGTAGTACCGGGACAGCCGGCTACACCTTC.

V usage is TRBV4-2 and J usage is TRBJ2-4; 7 positions match TRBD1. The CDR3 is 15 residues long. Germline CDR1 is LGHNA and CDR2 is YNFKEQ. V was clipped by 2 bases and J by 2 bases; unmatched bases: 3. The CDR3 is CASSQSGGPKNIQYF. The CDR3 DNA reads TGTGCCAGCAGCCAATCAGGGGGACCCAAAAACATTCAGTACTTC.

The rearrangement joins TRBV19 to TRBJ2-2, with 12 bases lining up with TRBD2. The CDR3 is made up of 18 amino acids. J was trimmed by 8 bases and V by 4 bases; bases with no gene match: 14. Looked up from germline, CDR1 is LNHDA and CDR2 is SQIVND (reference sequence). The CDR3 region is CASSTHLAGGPLEGELFF. DNA of the CDR3: TGTGCCAGTAGTACCCACCTAGCGGGAGGGCCTCTGGAAGGGGAGCTGTTTTTT. Filled out from reference TRBV19 and TRBJ2-2, the complete variable domain reads DGGITQSPKYLFRKEGQNVTLSCEQNLNHDAMYWYRQDPGQGLRLIYYSQIVNDFQKGDIAEGYSVSREKKESFPLTVTSAQKNPTAFYLCASSTHLAGGPLEGELFFGEGSRLTVL.

The rearrangement links TRBV28 to TRBJ1-5; TRBD1 is a possible D gene (5 bases). V shed 7 bases and J shed 0 bases, with 10 bases lying between them. Germline CDR1 reads MDHEN; CDR2 reads SYDVKM. This CDR3 region has 14 residues. The CDR3 DNA reads as TGTGCCAGCAACGGGGGTTATAGCAATCAGCCCCAGCATTTT. It is translated as CASNGGYSNQPQHF.